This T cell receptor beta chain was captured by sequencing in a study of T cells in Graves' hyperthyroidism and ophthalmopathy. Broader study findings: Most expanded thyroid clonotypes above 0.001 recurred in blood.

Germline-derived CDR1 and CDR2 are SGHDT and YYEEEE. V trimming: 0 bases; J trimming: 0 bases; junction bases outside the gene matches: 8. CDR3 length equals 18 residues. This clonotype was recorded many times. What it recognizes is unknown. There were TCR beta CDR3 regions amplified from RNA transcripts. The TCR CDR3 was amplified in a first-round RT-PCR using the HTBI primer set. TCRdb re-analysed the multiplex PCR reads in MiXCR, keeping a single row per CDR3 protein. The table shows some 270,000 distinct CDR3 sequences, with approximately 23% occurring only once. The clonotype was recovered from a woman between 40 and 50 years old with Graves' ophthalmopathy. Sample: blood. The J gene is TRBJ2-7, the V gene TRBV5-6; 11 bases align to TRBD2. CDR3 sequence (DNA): TGTGCCAGCAGCTTGGTACCGACTAGCGGGAATCCCTCCTACGAGCAGTACTTC. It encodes CASSLVPTSGNPSYEQYF.